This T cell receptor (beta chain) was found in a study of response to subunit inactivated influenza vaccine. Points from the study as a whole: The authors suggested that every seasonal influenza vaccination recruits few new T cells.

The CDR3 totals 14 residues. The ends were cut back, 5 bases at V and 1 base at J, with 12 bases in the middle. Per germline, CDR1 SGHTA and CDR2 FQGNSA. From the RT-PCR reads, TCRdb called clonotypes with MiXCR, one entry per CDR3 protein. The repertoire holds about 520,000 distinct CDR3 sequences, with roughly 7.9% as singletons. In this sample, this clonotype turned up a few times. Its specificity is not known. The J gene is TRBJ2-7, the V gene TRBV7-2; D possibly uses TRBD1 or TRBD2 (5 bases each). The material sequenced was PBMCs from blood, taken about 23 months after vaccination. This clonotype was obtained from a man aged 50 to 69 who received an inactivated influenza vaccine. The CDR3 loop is CASSRLGTSYEQYF. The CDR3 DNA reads TGTGCCAGCAGCCGACTGGGGACGTCCTACGAGCAGTACTTC. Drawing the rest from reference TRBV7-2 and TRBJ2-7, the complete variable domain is GAGVSQSPSNKVTEKGKDVELRCDPISGHTALYWYRQSLGQGLEFLIYFQGNSAPDKSGLPSDRFSAERTGGSVSTLTIQRTQQEDSAVYLCASSRLGTSYEQYFGPGTRLTVT.